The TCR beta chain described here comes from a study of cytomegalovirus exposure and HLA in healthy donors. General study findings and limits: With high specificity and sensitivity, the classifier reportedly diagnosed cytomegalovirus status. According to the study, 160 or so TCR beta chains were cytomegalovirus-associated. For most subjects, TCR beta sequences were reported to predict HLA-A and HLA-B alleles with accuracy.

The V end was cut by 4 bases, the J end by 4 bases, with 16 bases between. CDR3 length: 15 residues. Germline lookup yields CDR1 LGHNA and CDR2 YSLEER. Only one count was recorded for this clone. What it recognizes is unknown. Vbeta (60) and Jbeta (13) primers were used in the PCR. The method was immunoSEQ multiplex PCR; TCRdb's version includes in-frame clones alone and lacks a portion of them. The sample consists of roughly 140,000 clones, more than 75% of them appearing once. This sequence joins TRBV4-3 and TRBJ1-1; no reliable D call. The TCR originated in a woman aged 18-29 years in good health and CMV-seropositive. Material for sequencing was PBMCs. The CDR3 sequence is CASSRQAALGTEAFF. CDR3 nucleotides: TGCGCCAGCAGCCGACAAGCGGCTTTGGGCACTGAAGCTTTCTTT.